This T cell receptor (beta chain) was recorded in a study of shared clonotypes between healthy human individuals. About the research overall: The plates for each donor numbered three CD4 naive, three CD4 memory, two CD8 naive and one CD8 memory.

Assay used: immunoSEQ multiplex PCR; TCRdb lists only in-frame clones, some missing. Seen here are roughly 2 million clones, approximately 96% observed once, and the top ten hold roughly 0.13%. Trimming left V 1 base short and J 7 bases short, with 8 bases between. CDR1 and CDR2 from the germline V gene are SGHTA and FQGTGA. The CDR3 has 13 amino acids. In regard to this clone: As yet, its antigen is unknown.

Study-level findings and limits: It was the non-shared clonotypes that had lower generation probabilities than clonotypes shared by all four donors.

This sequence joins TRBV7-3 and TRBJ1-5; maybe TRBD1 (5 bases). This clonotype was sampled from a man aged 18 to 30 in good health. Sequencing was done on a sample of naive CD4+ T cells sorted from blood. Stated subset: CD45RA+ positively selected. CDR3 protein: CASSLSREQPQHF. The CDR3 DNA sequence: TGTGCCAGCAGCTTAAGCAGGGAGCAGCCCCAGCATTTT. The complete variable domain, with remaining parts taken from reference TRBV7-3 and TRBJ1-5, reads GAGVSQTPSNKVTEKGKYVELRCDPISGHTALYWYRQSLGQGPEFLIYFQGTGAADDSGLPNDRFFAVRPEGSVSTLKIQRTERGDSAVYLCASSLSREQPQHFGDGTRLSIL.